A selection of T cell receptor beta chains follows, all from one sample in a study of shared clonotypes between healthy human individuals. Profiling relied on immunoSEQ multiplex PCR, and the TCRdb table lists in-frame clones only, not all of them. Found here are 150,000 to 200,000 clones, just under 95% of them singletons; the top ten hold about 0.07%. Material for sequencing was naive CD4+ T cells sorted from blood. Receptors originate from a woman younger than 45 in good health. CDR3s include the opening cysteine and the closing phenylalanine or tryptophan. Each record gives: D gene, J gene, V gene, clone size, CDR3 DNA, CDR3 protein. The D gene is left open where the match is weak. Not every row has a clone size; where given, it reads once, few, many or a size class.

d_gene: -; j_gene: TRBJ1-5; v_gene: TRBV5-4; abundance: -; CDR3nt: TGTGCCAGCAGCTTGACTACCGGGGTGAATCAGCCCCAGCATTTT; CDR3aa: CASSLTTGVNQPQHF
d_gene: -; j_gene: TRBJ1-1; v_gene: TRBV18; abundance: once; CDR3nt: TGTGCCAGCTCACCTGGAGGGAGTGGCACTGAAGCTTTCTTT; CDR3aa: CASSPGGSGTEAFF
d_gene: -; j_gene: TRBJ1-1; v_gene: TRBV5-1; abundance: -; CDR3nt: TGCGCCAGCAGCTTGGTGGCGGGGACCAAGGAAGCTTTCTTT; CDR3aa: CASSLVAGTKEAFF
d_gene: -; j_gene: TRBJ2-7; v_gene: TRBV7-2; abundance: -; CDR3nt: TGTGCCAGCAGCTTAACGAACGAGCAGTACTTC; CDR3aa: CASSLTNEQYF
d_gene: -; j_gene: TRBJ1-3; v_gene: TRBV19; abundance: -; CDR3nt: TGTGCCAGTAGTAGGACAGCGGGAAACACCATATATTTT; CDR3aa: CASSRTAGNTIYF
d_gene: TRBD1; j_gene: TRBJ2-5; v_gene: TRBV5-1; abundance: -; CDR3nt: TGCGCCAGCAGCTTACAGGGGGGAGAGTTAGAGACCCAGTACTTC; CDR3aa: CASSLQGGELETQYF
d_gene: -; j_gene: TRBJ2-1; v_gene: TRBV28; abundance: -; CDR3nt: TGTGCCAGCAGGACCTCCTACAATGAGCAGTTCTTC; CDR3aa: CASRTSYNEQFF
d_gene: -; j_gene: TRBJ1-1; v_gene: TRBV5-1; abundance: once; CDR3nt: TGCGCCAGCAGGGGCAAGGCGTCATCGAACACTGAAGCTTTCTTT; CDR3aa: CASRGKASSNTEAFF
d_gene: TRBD2; j_gene: TRBJ2-3; v_gene: TRBV28; abundance: once; CDR3nt: TGTGCCAGCGGGACGGGACTAGCGGGAACTAGCACAGATACGCAGTATTTT; CDR3aa: CASGTGLAGTSTDTQYF
d_gene: -; j_gene: TRBJ2-1; v_gene: TRBV15; abundance: -; CDR3nt: TGTGCCACCAGCAGAGGGACAGTTCGGCGGGTAAGGTCCGGTGAGCAGTTCTTC; CDR3aa: CATSRGTVRRVRSGEQFF
d_gene: -; j_gene: TRBJ1-2; v_gene: TRBV6-5; abundance: few; CDR3nt: TGTGCCAGCAGTTCCAGGCCCTATGGCTACACCTTC; CDR3aa: CASSSRPYGYTF
d_gene: TRBD2; j_gene: TRBJ2-7; v_gene: TRBV19; abundance: -; CDR3nt: TGTGCCAGTAGTACCTCCCTAGCGGGAGGGCCGCACGAGCAGTACTTC; CDR3aa: CASSTSLAGGPHEQYF
d_gene: -; j_gene: TRBJ2-3; v_gene: TRBV5-8; abundance: -; CDR3nt: TGTGCCAGCAGCTTGACGGGGACAGATACGCAGTATTTT; CDR3aa: CASSLTGTDTQYF
d_gene: -; j_gene: TRBJ1-6; v_gene: TRBV7-9; abundance: -; CDR3nt: TGTGCCAGCAGCTTAGGGGTCAGTTATAATTCACCCCTCCACTTT; CDR3aa: CASSLGVSYNSPLHF
d_gene: -; j_gene: TRBJ1-5; v_gene: TRBV15; abundance: -; CDR3nt: TGTGCCACCAGCAGGAGAATTACAGGGCAAAGCAGCAATCAGCCCCAGCATTTT; CDR3aa: CATSRRITGQSSNQPQHF
d_gene: TRBD2; j_gene: TRBJ2-7; v_gene: TRBV5-8; abundance: -; CDR3nt: TGTGCCAGCAGCTTGTTCTCGGTGGCCGGGGGGAGCTCCTACGAGCAGTACTTC; CDR3aa: CASSLFSVAGGSSYEQYF
d_gene: -; j_gene: TRBJ1-2; v_gene: TRBV29-1; abundance: once; CDR3nt: TGCAGCGTAGACAGCAACAACTATGGCTACACCTTC; CDR3aa: CSVDSNNYGYTF
d_gene: -; j_gene: TRBJ2-7; v_gene: TRBV5-4; abundance: -; CDR3nt: TGTGCCAGCAGCTTGGTTGGATCTCTCTTCGAGCAGTACTTC; CDR3aa: CASSLVGSLFEQYF
d_gene: -; j_gene: TRBJ1-4; v_gene: TRBV28; abundance: -; CDR3nt: TGTGCCAGTCATCCTTTTGAAAGTGCTAATGAAAAACTGTTTTTT; CDR3aa: CASHPFESANEKLFF
d_gene: TRBD1; j_gene: TRBJ2-7; v_gene: TRBV11-3; abundance: -; CDR3nt: TGTGCCAGCAGCGAACAGGGGGGCTCCTACGAGCAGTACTTC; CDR3aa: CASSEQGGSYEQYF
d_gene: TRBD1; j_gene: TRBJ1-4; v_gene: TRBV18; abundance: -; CDR3nt: TGTGCCAGCTCACCACCGTCCAGGGGGAAAGATGAAAAACTGTTTTTT; CDR3aa: CASSPPSRGKDEKLFF
d_gene: TRBD1; j_gene: TRBJ1-2; v_gene: TRBV5-4; abundance: -; CDR3nt: TGTGCCAGCAGGCAACCGGGACAGGGAGTCGGCTACACCTTC; CDR3aa: CASRQPGQGVGYTF
d_gene: -; j_gene: TRBJ2-7; v_gene: TRBV6-5; abundance: -; CDR3nt: TGTGCCAGCAGACCCCAGCGCAAGGGCTCCTACGAGCAGTACTTC; CDR3aa: CASRPQRKGSYEQYF
d_gene: TRBD1; j_gene: TRBJ2-4; v_gene: TRBV7-9; abundance: -; CDR3nt: TGTGCCAGCAGCTCGCGGACAGGACCGAACATTCAGTACTTC; CDR3aa: CASSSRTGPNIQYF
d_gene: TRBD1; j_gene: TRBJ2-7; v_gene: TRBV6-5; abundance: -; CDR3nt: TGTGCCAGCAGTTACCAGGGGGCCTCCTACGAGCAGTACTTC; CDR3aa: CASSYQGASYEQYF
d_gene: TRBD2; j_gene: TRBJ2-7; v_gene: TRBV2; abundance: once; CDR3nt: TGTGCCAGCAGTGAGCTTAGCGGGAGTTATAGTGAGTACTTC; CDR3aa: CASSELSGSYSEYF
d_gene: -; j_gene: TRBJ1-5; v_gene: TRBV19; abundance: -; CDR3nt: TGTGCCAGTAGTATCCGGGACCAATCACTTTCTAGGCAGCCCCAGCATTTT; CDR3aa: CASSIRDQSLSRQPQHF
d_gene: -; j_gene: TRBJ1-2; v_gene: TRBV5-4; abundance: -; CDR3nt: TGTGCCAGCAGCCTTCGGCGGGGGACTGGCTACACCTTC; CDR3aa: CASSLRRGTGYTF
d_gene: TRBD1; j_gene: TRBJ1-2; v_gene: TRBV6-6; abundance: -; CDR3nt: TGTGCCAGCAGTTACTCGACCAGGGGGCCTAACTATGGCTACACCTTC; CDR3aa: CASSYSTRGPNYGYTF
d_gene: -; j_gene: TRBJ2-7; v_gene: TRBV5-1; abundance: -; CDR3nt: TGCGCCAACGGGTGCAGGAACACCTACGAGCAGTACTTC; CDR3aa: CANGCRNTYEQYF
d_gene: TRBD1; j_gene: TRBJ2-7; v_gene: TRBV5-1; abundance: -; CDR3nt: TGCGCCAGCAGCGCCGGGACAGGTAGAGACGAGCAGTACTTC; CDR3aa: CASSAGTGRDEQYF
d_gene: -; j_gene: TRBJ2-7; v_gene: TRBV27; abundance: -; CDR3nt: TGTGCCAGCAGTTTTGTTGGGGGCTCAGTTTACGAGCAGTACTTC; CDR3aa: CASSFVGGSVYEQYF
d_gene: TRBD1; j_gene: TRBJ2-1; v_gene: TRBV18; abundance: -; CDR3nt: TGTGCCAGCTCACCACGTAGGGACAGTCTCAATGAGCAGTTCTTC; CDR3aa: CASSPRRDSLNEQFF
d_gene: -; j_gene: TRBJ2-7; v_gene: TRBV28; abundance: -; CDR3nt: TGTGCCAGCAGTTCTTCCGGCGAGGGTTCCTACGAGCAGTACTTC; CDR3aa: CASSSSGEGSYEQYF
d_gene: -; j_gene: TRBJ2-3; v_gene: TRBV11-1; abundance: -; CDR3nt: TGTGCCAGCAGTAACTTGGATACGCAGTATTTT; CDR3aa: CASSNLDTQYF
d_gene: TRBD2; j_gene: TRBJ2-1; v_gene: TRBV11-2; abundance: -; CDR3nt: TGTGCCAGCAGCTTGGGACTAGCGGAATACAATGAGCAGTTCTTC; CDR3aa: CASSLGLAEYNEQFF
d_gene: -; j_gene: TRBJ2-6; v_gene: TRBV2; abundance: -; CDR3nt: TGTGCCAGCAGTTCAAGGGATTCGGGGTCTGGGGCCAACGTCCTGACTTTC; CDR3aa: CASSSRDSGSGANVLTF
d_gene: TRBD1; j_gene: TRBJ2-2; v_gene: TRBV5-1; abundance: once; CDR3nt: TGCGCCAGCAGGAAACAGGGGGCCAACACCGGGGAGCTGTTTTTT; CDR3aa: CASRKQGANTGELFF
d_gene: -; j_gene: TRBJ1-2; v_gene: TRBV14; abundance: few; CDR3nt: TGTGCCAGCAGCCCACGAGGGTATGGCTACACCTTC; CDR3aa: CASSPRGYGYTF
d_gene: TRBD1; j_gene: TRBJ2-6; v_gene: TRBV27; abundance: once; CDR3nt: TGTGCCAGCAGTTTATTGGGGGACAGTGGGGCCAACGTCCTGACTTTC; CDR3aa: CASSLLGDSGANVLTF
d_gene: -; j_gene: TRBJ2-7; v_gene: TRBV19; abundance: -; CDR3nt: TGTGCCAGTAGTCGAAACAGAGGCGGGAACTCCTACGAGCAGTACTTC; CDR3aa: CASSRNRGGNSYEQYF
d_gene: -; j_gene: TRBJ2-7; v_gene: TRBV9; abundance: -; CDR3nt: TGTGCCAGCAGCGGTGGCGGACCCTACGAGCAGTACTTC; CDR3aa: CASSGGGPYEQYF
d_gene: TRBD2; j_gene: TRBJ2-7; v_gene: TRBV27; abundance: -; CDR3nt: TGTGCCAGCAGTGCACTAGCGGGAGGAATCCAATACGAGCAGTACTTC; CDR3aa: CASSALAGGIQYEQYF
d_gene: -; j_gene: TRBJ1-4; v_gene: TRBV5-4; abundance: -; CDR3nt: TGTGCCAGCAGCTTCGGCAGGGATGAAAAACTGTTTTTT; CDR3aa: CASSFGRDEKLFF
d_gene: -; j_gene: TRBJ2-2; v_gene: TRBV5-1; abundance: -; CDR3nt: TGCGCCAGCAGCCTACCGACAGGATCGAACACCGGGGAGCTGTTTTTT; CDR3aa: CASSLPTGSNTGELFF
d_gene: -; j_gene: TRBJ1-2; v_gene: TRBV6-5; abundance: -; CDR3nt: TGTGCCAGCAGTTACTCGGGAAGGGGGGACGGCTACACCTTC; CDR3aa: CASSYSGRGDGYTF
d_gene: -; j_gene: TRBJ1-3; v_gene: TRBV7-8; abundance: -; CDR3nt: TGTGCCAGCAGCCACAGCTATTCCTCTGGAAACACCATATATTTT; CDR3aa: CASSHSYSSGNTIYF
d_gene: TRBD2; j_gene: TRBJ2-5; v_gene: TRBV5-4; abundance: -; CDR3nt: TGTGCCAGCAGCTTCGAGGGACTAGCGGGCGGGGAGACCCAGTACTTC; CDR3aa: CASSFEGLAGGETQYF
d_gene: -; j_gene: TRBJ2-3; v_gene: TRBV5-1; abundance: -; CDR3nt: TGCGCCAGCAGCTTGTTGACAGATACCACAGATACGCAGTATTTT; CDR3aa: CASSLLTDTTDTQYF